A single sample is the source of the 5 T cell receptor beta chains below, sequenced in a study of T cell clones after liver transplantation. This table comes from immunoSEQ multiplex PCR, and its TCRdb copy is limited to in-frame clones, with some not included. The table includes 85,000 to 130,000 clones, around 83% detected once. The sequencing used CD4+ T cells from blood, collected before liver transplant. Receptor source: a human donor who received a liver transplant.

The chain carries TRBV5-4 and TRBJ2-1; TRBD1 agrees at 8 bases. This CDR3 contains 15 residues. Losses at the gene ends were 4 bases for V and 7 bases for J; bases not matched to a gene: 10. Per germline, CDR1 SGHNT and CDR2 YYREEE (reference sequence). The CDR3 DNA is TGTGCCAGCAGCCAGGGACAGGTTGCGAGAAATGAGCAGTTCTTC. It codes for CASSQGQVARNEQFF. Together with reference TRBV5-4 and TRBJ2-1, the CDR3 gives the full variable domain: ETGVTQSPTHLIKTRGQQVTLRCSSQSGHNTVSWYQQALGQGPQFIFQYYREEENGRGNFPPRFSGLQFPNYSSELNVNALELDDSALYLCASSQGQVARNEQFFGPGTRLTVL.

The sample holds one count of this clone. This chain uses TRBV4-2 with TRBJ2-1; tentatively, D is TRBD2 (6 bases). This CDR3 has 17 residues. Between the trimmed V and J ends, which lost 6 bases and 4 bases, there was a span of 22 bases. In germline, CDR1 is LGHNA, CDR2 YNFKEQ. The CDR3 reads CASRAKETGTAYNEQFF. DNA for the CDR3: TGTGCCAGCAGAGCCAAGGAAACCGGGACTGCGTACAATGAGCAGTTCTTC.

The J gene is TRBJ1-5, the V gene TRBV9; 8 bases are shared with TRBD1. Germline V gene sequence: CDR1 SGDLS, CDR2 YYNGEE. V trimming: 3 bases; J trimming: 1 base; junction bases outside the gene matches: 3. This CDR3 region has 15 residues. The CDR3 is CASSETGESNQPQHF. In nucleotides, the CDR3 is TGTGCCAGCAGCGAGACAGGGGAGAGCAATCAGCCCCAGCATTTT.

This chain links TRBV19 with TRBJ1-5, with D possibly being TRBD1 (6 bases). This CDR3 comprises 15 residues. V lost 7 bases to trimming and J lost 3 bases, with 16 bases between them. Germline V gene data show CDR1 as LNHDA and CDR2 as SQIVND (reference sequence). The DNA for the CDR3 is TGTGCCAGTACTTGGCGGGGGCCTTCCAATCAGCCCCAGCATTTT. Amino acid sequence: CASTWRGPSNQPQHF. The whole variable domain, remainder taken from reference TRBV19 and TRBJ1-5, is DGGITQSPKYLFRKEGQNVTLSCEQNLNHDAMYWYRQDPGQGLRLIYYSQIVNDFQKGDIAEGYSVSREKKESFPLTVTSAQKNPTAFYLCASTWRGPSNQPQHFGDGTRLSIL.

The rearrangement links TRBV5-1 to TRBJ1-1, with D possibly TRBD1 on 5 matching bases. V dropped 5 bases and J dropped 6 bases, with 14 bases sitting between them. CDR3 length: 13 amino acids. Germline CDR1 and CDR2: SGHRS and YFSETQ. The CDR3: CASRRDLDAEAFF. As DNA, the CDR3 is TGCGCCAGCAGGCGGGACCTCGACGCTGAAGCTTTCTTT.